This T cell receptor beta chain was recovered during a study of sequential checkpoint blockade in melanoma. Across the study: Both treatment sequences were followed by maintenance nivolumab.

Here immunoSEQ multiplex PCR was the method, and the copy in TCRdb shows in-frame clones only, minus some. The data show roughly 30,000 clones, approximately 86% seen once. Stated treatment: randomized to nivolumab then ipilimumab (arm A) or the reverse (arm B). None of the patients previously received DNA-damaging chemotherapy. This clone came up once. The TCR was taken from a human donor with melanoma. The sample in question was CD8+ T cells sorted from blood (inferred from file names), obtained from a patient given nivolumab and ipilimumab in sequence.

CDR3 coding DNA: TGTGCCAGCAGCGTCGGGGGGGCTGGGAACGAGCAGTACTTC. Residues: CASSVGGAGNEQYF. The V and J genes are TRBV9 and TRBJ2-7, with 8 bases identical to TRBD2. Germline CDR1 reads SGDLS; CDR2 reads YYNGEE. This CDR3 contains 14 residues. V shed 2 bases, J shed 5 bases, and the junction held 6 bases outside the gene matches.